These 6 T cell receptor beta chains came from one sample sequenced in a study of T cell responses to AZD1222 COVID-19 vaccine. Libraries were prepared by immunoSEQ multiplex PCR; TCRdb keeps only in-frame clonotypes and omits some of them. The table shows 170,000 or so clones, with about 85% occurring only once. This sample comprised peripheral blood, obtained on day 0 of AZD1222 vaccination. These receptors were taken from an adult in good health.

The genes are TRBV19 and TRBJ2-2; D assignment may be TRBD1 or TRBD2 (6 bases each). Deletions cut 6 bases from V and 0 bases from J, with 14 bases between. There are 16 residues in the CDR3. The germline V gene encodes CDR1 LNHDA and CDR2 SQIVND (reference sequence). Here the CDR3 reads CASSPRGQPNTGELFF. Here the CDR3 DNA reads TGTGCCAGTAGCCCCCGGGGGCAGCCGAACACCGGGGAGCTGTTTTTT.

DNA of the CDR3: TGTGCCAGCAGCCTGCTCGGCCCCGCAGAGACCCAGTACTTC. Encoded protein: CASSLLGPAETQYF. The rearrangement joins TRBV3-1 (or the pseudogene TRBV3-2) to TRBJ2-5; D gene ambiguous. The CDR3 extends over 14 amino acids. V lost 4 bases, J lost 4 bases, and 13 bases lay in between. Germline V gene sequence: CDR1 LGHDT, CDR2 YNNKEL (reference sequence).

This clone was seen a few times. The J gene is TRBJ2-3, the V gene TRBV6-1; 7 positions agree with TRBD1. The germline gives CDR1 MNHNS, CDR2 SASEGT. V trimming: 4 bases; J trimming: 3 bases; junction bases outside the gene matches: 10. This CDR3 is 16 amino acids long. In nucleotides, the CDR3 is TGTGCCAGCAGTGGGTTACAGGGGTTGTTGACAGATACGCAGTATTTT. Its protein is CASSGLQGLLTDTQYF.

This clone was seen more than once but under ten times. The rearrangement links TRBV18 to TRBJ1-2; 8 positions match TRBD1. The CDR3 runs 15 residues. The ends lost 8 bases at V and 3 bases at J; junction bases unmatched: 11. CDR1 is KGHSH and CDR2 is LQKENI in the germline V gene. CDR3 in amino acids: CASAQSQGADYGYTF. Here the CDR3 DNA reads TGTGCCAGCGCACAGTCTCAGGGGGCGGACTATGGCTACACCTTC.

V gene TRBV19 combines with J gene TRBJ1-5, with 9 bases matching TRBD1. J lost 1 base, V lost 3 bases, and 4 bases had no gene match. The length of the CDR3 is 16 residues. The germline V gene has CDR1 LNHDA and CDR2 SQIVND (reference sequence). The CDR3 loop reads CASSIWGQGSNQPQHF. In nucleotides, the CDR3 is TGTGCCAGTAGTATTTGGGGACAGGGCAGCAATCAGCCCCAGCATTTT.

The chain combines TRBV28 with TRBJ2-6, with D possibly TRBD1 on 5 matching bases. CDR3 length equals 16 residues. Germline CDR1 is MDHEN and CDR2 is SYDVKM. V was shortened by 2 bases and J by 0 bases, with 8 bases between the two germline ends. The DNA of the CDR3 is TGTGCCAGCAGTTTACTGACAGTCTCTGGGGCCAACGTCCTGACTTTC. Protein product: CASSLLTVSGANVLTF.